This T cell receptor beta chain was recorded in a study of T cell responses to AZD1222 COVID-19 vaccine. The study's findings and limits: Of the AZD1222 recipients, only 6 or 7 were seropositive at baseline. White British people made up most donors, females outnumbered males, and clonal diversity was possibly underestimated. Vaccine-associated CD4 TCRs ranged over spike, dominating at 160-218 and 743-854.

Details on this clone: Its antigen is unidentified.

TCRdb's copy holds only in-frame clones and misses some; the assay was immunoSEQ multiplex PCR. The sample includes 180,000 or so clones, roughly 90% of them seen just once. The TCR comes from an adult who received the AZD1222 COVID-19 vaccine. Sequencing was performed on peripheral blood, taken 28 days after the second AZD1222 dose.

In nucleotides, the CDR3 is TGCAGCGTTGAATTCGACAGGGGATGGAGGGAGACCCAGTACTTC. It encodes CSVEFDRGWRETQYF. The gene calls are TRBV29-1 and TRBJ2-5; 8 nucleotides align to TRBD1. CDR1 and CDR2 (germline): SQVTM, ANQGSEA. J gave up 5 bases and V 2 bases, and 10 bases lay outside the gene matches. CDR3 size: 15 residues.